This T cell receptor (beta chain) was observed in a study of cytomegalovirus exposure and HLA in healthy donors. As for the study in general: Previous work identified 95 million to 140 million unique TCR beta sequences from some 170 million T cells. Study outcomes and limitations: Later examination showed HLA-associated TCR beta chains had greater clonal expansion than equally common others. Among immune exposure information, only CMV serostatus was available.

The germline CDR1 and CDR2 sequences are SGHAT and FQNNGV. This CDR3 is 15 amino acids long. The ends were cut back, 4 bases at V and 6 bases at J, with 15 bases in the middle. Turning to this clone: Antigen unknown.

PCR involved 60 Vbeta and 13 Jbeta primers. Clones were sequenced by immunoSEQ multiplex PCR, and TCRdb holds only the in-frame ones, with some missing. Of around 210,000 clones detected, roughly four fifths appear once; the ten largest clones hold approximately 2.5%. V and J are TRBV11-2 and TRBJ2-2; perhaps TRBD2 as D (6 bases). The receptor comes from a woman in her 40s in good health and CMV-seronegative. Sequencing used PBMCs. CDR3 coding DNA: TGTGCCAGCAGCTCCGGACGTAAGCGGGCCGGGGAGCTGTTTTTT. It specifies CASSSGRKRAGELFF.